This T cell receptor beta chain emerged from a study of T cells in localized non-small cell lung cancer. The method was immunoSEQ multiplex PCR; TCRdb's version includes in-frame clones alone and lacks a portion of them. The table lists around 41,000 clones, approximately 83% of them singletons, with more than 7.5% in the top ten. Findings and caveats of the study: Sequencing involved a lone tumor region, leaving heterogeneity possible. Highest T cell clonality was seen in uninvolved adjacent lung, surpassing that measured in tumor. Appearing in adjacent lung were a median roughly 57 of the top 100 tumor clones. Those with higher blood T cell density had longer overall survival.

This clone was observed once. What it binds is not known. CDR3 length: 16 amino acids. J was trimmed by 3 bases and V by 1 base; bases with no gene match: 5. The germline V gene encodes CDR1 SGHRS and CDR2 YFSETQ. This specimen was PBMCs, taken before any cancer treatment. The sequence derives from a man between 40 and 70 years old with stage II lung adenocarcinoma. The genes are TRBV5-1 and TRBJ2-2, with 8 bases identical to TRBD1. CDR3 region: CASSLRQGRDTGELFF. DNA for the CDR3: TGCGCCAGCAGCTTGAGACAGGGGCGGGACACCGGGGAGCTGTTTTTT.